This is a list of T cell receptor beta chains from one sample in a study of blood T cells in healthy people across ages. TCRdb called the 5' RACE reads again in MiXCR, with one record for every CDR3 protein. The sample includes 540,000 or so distinct CDR3 sequences, approximately 27% of them seen just once. The specimen was blood. These receptors all stem from a woman between 65 and 79 years old in good health. CDR3s include the opening cysteine and the closing phenylalanine or tryptophan. The D gene is left open where the match is weak. Only some rows state a clone size, as once, few, many or a class for expanded clones.

j_gene | abundance | v_gene | d_gene | CDR3aa | CDR3nt
TRBJ1-4 | few | TRBV7-2 | TRBD1 | CASSLQGIWEKLFF | TGTGCCAGCAGCCTACAGGGGATATGGGAAAAACTGTTTTTT
TRBJ2-7 | - | TRBV2 | - | CASSIGTHYYEQYF | TGTGCCAGCAGTATCGGGACCCATTACTACGAGCAGTACTTC
TRBJ1-2 | - | TRBV20-1 | - | CSATLLAGSYGYTF | TGCAGTGCCACTCTGTTGGCGGGAAGTTATGGCTACACCTTC
TRBJ2-5 | - | TRBV5-1 | - | CASSSGTLQETQYF | TGTGCCAGCAGCTCCGGGACGCTACAAGAGACCCAGTACTTC
TRBJ2-5 | - | TRBV11-1 | - | CASSRGQQLQETQYF | TGTGCCAGCAGCCGAGGACAGCAACTCCAAGAGACCCAGTACTTC
TRBJ1-4 | - | TRBV7-9 | - | CASSLPRDLANEKPFF | TGTGCCAGCAGCCTACCAAGAGACCTAGCTAATGAAAAACCGTTTTTT
TRBJ2-6 | - | TRBV6-2/TRBV6-3 | - | CASSLDRANVLTF | TGTGCCAGCAGCCTAGACAGGGCCAACGTCCTGACTTTC
TRBJ2-7 | few | TRBV7-2 | TRBD2 | CASSLASGGGEQYF | TGTGCCAGCAGCTTAGCTAGCGGGGGCGGGGAGCAGTACTTC
TRBJ1-1 | - | TRBV12-3/TRBV12-4 | - | CASSLIQGQNTEAFF | TGTGCCAGCAGTTTAATCCAGGGGCAGAACACTGAAGCTTTCTTT
TRBJ2-7 | - | TRBV7-9 | TRBD1 | CASSLRGTGSYEQYF | TGTGCCAGCAGCTTACGTGGGACAGGGAGCTATGAGCAGTACTTC
TRBJ1-4 | - | TRBV7-9 | TRBD1 | CASCLGTGGNEKLFF | TGTGCCAGCTGTCTGGGGACAGGGGGTAATGAAAAACTGTTTTTT
TRBJ1-6 | many | TRBV10-3 | TRBD1 | CAISDQLTGKDSPLHF | TGTGCCATCAGTGACCAATTGACAGGGAAGGATTCACCCCTCCACTTT
TRBJ1-4 | - | TRBV7-2 | TRBD1 | CASSATGTGGEKLFF | TGTGCCAGCAGCGCAACCGGGACAGGGGGTGAAAAACTGTTTTTT
TRBJ2-5 | - | TRBV7-2 | TRBD2 | CASSFQSGEETQYF | TGTGCCAGCAGCTTTCAGAGCGGGGAAGAGACCCAGTACTTC
TRBJ1-2 | - | TRBV7-9 | TRBD1 | CASSEARGAYGYTF | TGTGCCAGCAGCGAGGCCAGGGGGGCCTACGGCTACACCTTC
TRBJ2-7 | many | TRBV10-3 | - | CAISAGGSWEQYF | TGTGCCATCAGCGCCGGGGGCTCCTGGGAGCAGTACTTC
TRBJ1-4 | few | TRBV21-1 | - | CASSKGTGFQEKLFF | TGTGCCAGCAGCAAAGGAACAGGGTTTCAGGAAAAACTGTTTTTT
TRBJ2-3 | few | TRBV20-1 | - | CSARLAGASHTQYF | TGCAGTGCCCGGCTCGCGGGGGCGTCGCATACGCAGTATTTT
TRBJ2-1 | - | TRBV7-2 | TRBD2 | CAGSRTSGGLSSYNEQFF | TGTGCCGGCAGCCGGACTAGCGGGGGCCTGAGCTCCTACAATGAGCAGTTCTTC
TRBJ1-1 | once | TRBV20-1 | - | CSVDGQKVEAFF | TGCAGTGTCGACGGTCAGAAAGTTGAAGCTTTCTTT
TRBJ2-7 | - | TRBV2 | TRBD1 | CASDEQGAGYEQYF | TGTGCCAGCGATGAACAGGGGGCTGGATACGAGCAGTACTTC
TRBJ2-5 | - | TRBV5-1 | - | CASSLGRDGGQETQYF | TGCGCCAGCAGCCTTGGCCGGGATGGTGGGCAAGAGACCCAGTACTTC
TRBJ1-3 | - | TRBV13 | - | CASSLWAGAKENTIYF | TGTGCCAGCAGCCTTTGGGCGGGGGCGAAGGAGAACACCATATATTTT
TRBJ2-7 | - | TRBV28 | - | CASTLRSGTRVYEQYF | TGTGCCAGCACCCTCCGGAGCGGGACAAGGGTCTACGAGCAGTACTTC
TRBJ2-1 | few | TRBV11-1 | - | CASSFRTAYNEQFF | TGTGCCAGCAGCTTTAGGACAGCCTACAATGAGCAGTTCTTC
TRBJ1-4 | few | TRBV12-3/TRBV12-4 | - | CASSPRASRHEELFF | TGTGCCAGCAGTCCCCGGGCCTCGAGGCATGAAGAACTGTTTTTT
TRBJ1-1 | many | TRBV12-3/TRBV12-4 | - | CASSFRGLEGSEAFF | TGTGCCAGCAGTTTTCGGGGACTCGAGGGATCTGAAGCTTTCTTT
TRBJ2-7 | - | TRBV7-2 | - | CASSPPPLTYEQYF | TGTGCCAGCAGCCCTCCCCCTCTGACTTACGAGCAGTACTTC
TRBJ1-4 | - | TRBV5-1 | TRBD1 | CASSPRDSGGKLFF | TGCGCCAGCAGCCCCCGGGACAGCGGGGGAAAACTGTTTTTT
TRBJ1-5 | few | TRBV28 | - | CASSSGAFNQPQHF | TGTGCCAGCAGTTCGGGGGCGTTTAATCAGCCCCAGCATTTT
TRBJ2-1 | few | TRBV20-1 | TRBD1 | CSARGTVYNEQFF | TGCAGTGCTAGGGGGACAGTGTACAATGAGCAGTTCTTC
TRBJ2-7 | - | TRBV5-1 | TRBD2 | CASSSQTSGAYEQYF | TGCGCCAGCAGTTCCCAGACTAGCGGGGCTTACGAGCAGTACTTC
TRBJ2-6 | few | TRBV6-4 | - | CASSASGTGANVLTF | TGTGCCAGCAGTGCCTCAGGGACTGGGGCCAACGTCCTGACTTTC
TRBJ2-5 | - | TRBV7-2 | - | CASSLDGGREWETQYF | TGTGCCAGCAGCTTAGATGGGGGGCGGGAGTGGGAGACCCAGTACTTC
TRBJ2-4 | few | TRBV7-2 | - | CASSPSRLQTENIQYF | TGTGCCAGCAGCCCGTCCAGGCTTCAAACGGAGAACATTCAGTACTTC
TRBJ2-2 | few | TRBV5-8 | - | CASSIGGISFTGELFF | TGTGCCAGCAGTATTGGTGGGATTTCCTTCACCGGGGAGCTGTTTTTT
TRBJ2-4 | few | TRBV20-1 | TRBD2 | CSARDRLLAGDLQYF | TGCAGTGCTAGAGATCGGTTACTAGCGGGGGATCTCCAGTACTTC
TRBJ2-3 | - | TRBV11-2 | - | CASSLSLVGDFTDTQYF | TGTGCCAGCAGCTTATCTTTGGTGGGGGACTTCACAGATACGCAGTATTTT
TRBJ2-1 | - | TRBV12-3/TRBV12-4 | - | CASSLITAGHNEQFF | TGTGCCAGCAGCCTCATAACGGCGGGTCACAATGAGCAGTTCTTC
TRBJ2-7 | - | TRBV6-5 | TRBD2 | CASSQTGGLGYEQYF | TGTGCCAGCAGTCAAACGGGGGGGCTAGGCTACGAGCAGTACTTC
TRBJ2-5 | - | TRBV7-2 | - | CASSLAGTSQETQYF | TGTGCCAGCAGCTTAGCGGGGACCTCCCAAGAGACCCAGTACTTC
TRBJ2-1 | - | TRBV19 | - | CASSTSSGYGSYNEQFF | TGTGCCAGTAGTACAAGCTCAGGGTATGGCTCCTACAATGAGCAGTTCTTC
TRBJ2-6 | - | TRBV10-2 | - | CASVGAGANVLTF | TGCGCCAGCGTGGGTGCTGGGGCCAACGTCCTGACTTTC
TRBJ1-5 | few | TRBV15 | - | CATRNGQIIAGNQPQHF | TGTGCCACCAGGAACGGACAGATCATAGCGGGCAATCAGCCCCAGCATTTT
TRBJ2-4 | - | TRBV7-2 | - | CASSLRAGKIENIQYF | TGTGCCAGCAGCTTACGGGCTGGAAAAATAGAGAACATTCAGTACTTC
TRBJ2-1 | few | TRBV7-6 | TRBD2 | CASSPRLAGGSNEQFF | TGTGCCAGCAGCCCGAGACTAGCGGGGGGTTCTAATGAGCAGTTCTTC
TRBJ1-4 | many | TRBV20-1 | TRBD1 | CSANRDSNEKLFF | TGCAGTGCCAACCGGGACAGCAATGAAAAACTGTTTTTT
TRBJ2-7 | - | TRBV11-3 | - | CASSLGGPDSYEQYF | TGTGCCAGCAGCTTAGGGGGACCGGACTCCTACGAGCAGTACTTC
TRBJ2-3 | - | TRBV20-1 | - | CSATLSTDTQYF | TGCAGTGCTACCCTGAGCACAGATACGCAGTATTTT
TRBJ2-7 | - | TRBV20-1 | TRBD2 | CSANAGDSHEQYF | TGCAGTGCTAACGCGGGGGATTCCCACGAGCAGTACTTC
TRBJ2-1 | - | TRBV15 | - | CATSGTVFNEQFF | TGTGCCACCAGCGGGACCGTTTTCAATGAGCAGTTCTTC